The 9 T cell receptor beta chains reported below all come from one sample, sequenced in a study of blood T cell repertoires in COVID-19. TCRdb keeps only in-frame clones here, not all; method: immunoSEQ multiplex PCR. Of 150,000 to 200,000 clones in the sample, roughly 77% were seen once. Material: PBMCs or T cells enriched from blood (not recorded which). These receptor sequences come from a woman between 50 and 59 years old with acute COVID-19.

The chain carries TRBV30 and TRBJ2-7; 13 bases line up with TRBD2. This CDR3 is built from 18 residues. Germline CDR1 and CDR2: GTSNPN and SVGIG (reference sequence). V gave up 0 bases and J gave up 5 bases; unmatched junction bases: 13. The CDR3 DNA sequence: TGTGCCTGGAGTGTAGGCCCTCCTACTAGCGGGGGGGCGGACGAGCAGTACGTC. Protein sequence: CAWSVGPPTSGGADEQYV.

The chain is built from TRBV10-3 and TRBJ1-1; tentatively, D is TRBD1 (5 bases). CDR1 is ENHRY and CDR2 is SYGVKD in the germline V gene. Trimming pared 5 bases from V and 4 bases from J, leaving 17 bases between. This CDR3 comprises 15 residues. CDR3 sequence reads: CAISSQGATGTEAFF. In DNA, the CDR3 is TGTGCCATCAGTTCACAAGGGGCCACGGGCACTGAAGCTTTCTTT.

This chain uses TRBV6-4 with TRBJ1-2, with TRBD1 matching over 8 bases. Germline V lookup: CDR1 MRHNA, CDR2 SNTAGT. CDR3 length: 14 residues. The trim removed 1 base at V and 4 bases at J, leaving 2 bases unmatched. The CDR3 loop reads CASSDWGTGYGYTF. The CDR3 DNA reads TGTGCCAGCAGTGACTGGGGGACAGGCTATGGCTACACCTTC.

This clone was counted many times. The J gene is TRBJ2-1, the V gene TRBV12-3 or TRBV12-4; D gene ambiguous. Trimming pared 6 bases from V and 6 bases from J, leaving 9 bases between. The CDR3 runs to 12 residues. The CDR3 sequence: CASRTSANEQFF. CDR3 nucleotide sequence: TGTGCCAGCAGGACAAGTGCCAATGAGCAGTTCTTC.

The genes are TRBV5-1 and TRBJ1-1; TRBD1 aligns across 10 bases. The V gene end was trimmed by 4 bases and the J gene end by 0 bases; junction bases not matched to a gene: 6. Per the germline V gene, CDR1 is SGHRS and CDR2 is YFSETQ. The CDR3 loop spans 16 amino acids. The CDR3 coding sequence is TGCGCCAGCAGCCCCCGGACAGGGGGGATGAACACTGAAGCTTTCTTT. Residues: CASSPRTGGMNTEAFF.

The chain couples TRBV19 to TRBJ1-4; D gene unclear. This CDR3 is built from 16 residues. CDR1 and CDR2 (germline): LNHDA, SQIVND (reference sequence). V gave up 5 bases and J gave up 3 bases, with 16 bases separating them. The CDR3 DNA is TGTGCCAGTAGTCGGCGAGGAAACCGGGCTAATGAAAAACTGTTTTTT. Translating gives CASSRRGNRANEKLFF.

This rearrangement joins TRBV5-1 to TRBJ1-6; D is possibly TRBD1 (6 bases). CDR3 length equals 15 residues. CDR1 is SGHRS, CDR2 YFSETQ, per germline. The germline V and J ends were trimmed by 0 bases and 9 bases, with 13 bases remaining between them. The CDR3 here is CASSLDRVSGSPLHF. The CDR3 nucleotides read TGCGCCAGCAGCTTGGACAGGGTATCGGGTTCACCCCTCCACTTT.

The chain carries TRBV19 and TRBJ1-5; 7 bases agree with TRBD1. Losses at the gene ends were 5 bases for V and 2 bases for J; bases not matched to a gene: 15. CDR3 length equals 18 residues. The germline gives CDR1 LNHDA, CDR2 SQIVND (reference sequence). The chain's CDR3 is CASSGRKDRPRGNQPQHF. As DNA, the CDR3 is TGTGCCAGTAGTGGCCGGAAGGACAGGCCTCGCGGCAATCAGCCCCAGCATTTT. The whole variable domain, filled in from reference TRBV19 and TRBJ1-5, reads DGGITQSPKYLFRKEGQNVTLSCEQNLNHDAMYWYRQDPGQGLRLIYYSQIVNDFQKGDIAEGYSVSREKKESFPLTVTSAQKNPTAFYLCASSGRKDRPRGNQPQHFGDGTRLSIL.

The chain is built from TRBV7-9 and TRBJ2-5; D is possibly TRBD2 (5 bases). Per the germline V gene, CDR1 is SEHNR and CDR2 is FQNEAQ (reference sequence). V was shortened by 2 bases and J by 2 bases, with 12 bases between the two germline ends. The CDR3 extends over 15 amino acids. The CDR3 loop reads CASSLIRGIQETQYF. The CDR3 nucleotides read TGTGCCAGCAGCTTAATCCGGGGAATACAAGAGACCCAGTACTTC.